The present TCR beta chain was sequenced within a study of blood T cell repertoires in COVID-19. Overall study: Sources were T cells, B-cell-depleted T cells, or PBMCs; the material itself was cDNA or gDNA.

Per the germline V gene, CDR1 is SGHTA and CDR2 is FQGNSA. After removal of 1 base from V and 1 base from J, the junction contained 4 bases not matched to a gene. The CDR3 sequence is 16 residues long. This clone was detected once. Under the authors' procedure: By means of reference gene primer amplification, nucleated cell counts were estimated. TCRdb's table, derived via immunoSEQ multiplex PCR, lists solely in-frame clones and lacks some. Clone size and V and J calls were adopted from that table, with D and trimming inferred from the DNA. In the table there are 120,000 to 150,000 clones, around four fifths of which are singletons.

The chain links TRBV7-2 to TRBJ1-5; 7 bases align to TRBD1. The TCR was taken from a woman in her forties with active or convalescent COVID-19. Sample: peripheral blood. The CDR3 here is CASSLGGRGSNQPQHF. The CDR3 DNA is TGTGCCAGCAGCTTAGGAGGCAGGGGGAGCAATCAGCCCCAGCATTTT.